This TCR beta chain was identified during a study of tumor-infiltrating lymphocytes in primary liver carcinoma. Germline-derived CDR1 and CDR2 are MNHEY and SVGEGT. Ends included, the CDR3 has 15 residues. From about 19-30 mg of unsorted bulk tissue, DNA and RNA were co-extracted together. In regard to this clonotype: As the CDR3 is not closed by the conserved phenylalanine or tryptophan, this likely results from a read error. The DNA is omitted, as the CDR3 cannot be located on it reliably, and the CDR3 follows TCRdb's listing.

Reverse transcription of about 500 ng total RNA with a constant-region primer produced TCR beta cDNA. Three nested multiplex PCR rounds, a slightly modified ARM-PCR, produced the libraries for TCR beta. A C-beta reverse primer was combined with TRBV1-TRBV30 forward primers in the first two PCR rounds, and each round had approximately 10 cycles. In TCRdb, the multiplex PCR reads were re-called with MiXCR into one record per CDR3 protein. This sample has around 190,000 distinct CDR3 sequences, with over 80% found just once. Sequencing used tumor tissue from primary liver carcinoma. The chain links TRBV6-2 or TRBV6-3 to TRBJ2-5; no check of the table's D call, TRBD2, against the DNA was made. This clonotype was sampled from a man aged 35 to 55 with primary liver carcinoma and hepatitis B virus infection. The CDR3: CASSWTSGSGETQCL.